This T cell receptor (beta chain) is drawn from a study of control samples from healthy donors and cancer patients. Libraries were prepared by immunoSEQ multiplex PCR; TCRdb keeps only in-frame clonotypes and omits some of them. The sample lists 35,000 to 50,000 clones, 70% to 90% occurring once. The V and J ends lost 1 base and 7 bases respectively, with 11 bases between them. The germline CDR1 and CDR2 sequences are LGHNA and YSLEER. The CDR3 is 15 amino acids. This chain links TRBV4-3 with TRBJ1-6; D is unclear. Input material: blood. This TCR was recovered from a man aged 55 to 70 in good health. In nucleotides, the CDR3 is TGCGCCAGCAGCCAAGCACGTAACAGAAATTCACCCCTCCACTTT. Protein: CASSQARNRNSPLHF.